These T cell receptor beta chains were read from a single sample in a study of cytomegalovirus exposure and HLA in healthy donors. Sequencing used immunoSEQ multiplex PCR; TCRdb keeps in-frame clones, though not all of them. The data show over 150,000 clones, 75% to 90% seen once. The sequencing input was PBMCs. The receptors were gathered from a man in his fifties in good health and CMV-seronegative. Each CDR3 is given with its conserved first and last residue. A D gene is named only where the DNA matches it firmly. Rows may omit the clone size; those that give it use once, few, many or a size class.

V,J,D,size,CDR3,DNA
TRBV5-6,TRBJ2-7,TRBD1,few,CASTGDRVFDEQYF,TGTGCCAGCACCGGGGACAGGGTTTTCGACGAGCAGTACTTC
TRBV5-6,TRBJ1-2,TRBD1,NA,CASSLGRGISGYTF,TGTGCCAGCAGCTTAGGCAGGGGGATTAGTGGCTACACCTTC
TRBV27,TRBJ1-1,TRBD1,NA,CASSPWDRDEAFF,TGTGCCAGCAGTCCTTGGGACAGAGATGAAGCTTTCTTT
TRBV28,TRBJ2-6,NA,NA,CASSLRSSGANVLTF,TGTGCCAGCAGTTTAAGGAGCTCTGGGGCCAACGTCCTGACTTTC
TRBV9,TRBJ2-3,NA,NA,CASSVAVSDTQYF,TGTGCCAGCAGCGTAGCGGTTTCAGATACGCAGTATTTT
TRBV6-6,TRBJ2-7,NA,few,CASTLSYEQYF,TGTGCCAGCACCCTTTCCTACGAGCAGTACTTC
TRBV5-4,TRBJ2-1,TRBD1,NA,CASSLDQPVRTGGRNEQFF,TGTGCCAGCAGCTTGGACCAGCCTGTACGGACAGGGGGCAGGAATGAGCAGTTCTTC
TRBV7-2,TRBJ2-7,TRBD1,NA,CASSRDRGYEQYF,TGTGCCAGCAGCCGGGACAGGGGCTACGAGCAGTACTTC
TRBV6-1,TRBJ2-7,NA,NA,CASSGTANYEQYF,TGTGCCAGCAGTGGGACAGCCAATTACGAGCAGTACTTC
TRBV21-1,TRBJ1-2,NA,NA,CASTQGDGYTF,TGTGCCAGCACCCAGGGTGATGGCTACACCTTC
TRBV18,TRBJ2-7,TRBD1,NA,CASSPRQGPEYF,TGTGCCAGCTCACCTAGACAGGGCCCAGAGTACTTC
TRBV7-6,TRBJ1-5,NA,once,CASSLAPPGFQSNQPQHF,TGTGCCAGCAGCTTAGCGCCCCCCGGGTTCCAAAGCAATCAGCCCCAGCATTTT
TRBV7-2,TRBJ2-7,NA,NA,CASSLAVQGSYEQYF,TGTGCCAGCAGCTTAGCGGTCCAGGGTTCCTACGAGCAGTACTTC
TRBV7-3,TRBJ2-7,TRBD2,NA,CASSPGGLAGGPYEQYF,TGTGCCAGCAGCCCCGGGGGACTAGCGGGAGGGCCTTACGAGCAGTACTTC
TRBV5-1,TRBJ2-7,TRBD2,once,CASSLRALAGGANPYEQYF,TGCGCCAGCAGCTTGCGAGCACTAGCGGGGGGCGCTAACCCCTACGAGCAGTACTTC
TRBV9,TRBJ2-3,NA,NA,CASSVATGHEADTQYF,TGTGCCAGCAGCGTAGCCACAGGGCATGAGGCAGATACGCAGTATTTT
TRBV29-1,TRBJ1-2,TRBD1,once,CSVVFFRDRAINYGYTF,TGCAGCGTTGTTTTTTTCCGGGACAGGGCAATTAACTATGGCTACACCTTC
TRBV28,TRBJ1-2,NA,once,CASSDYGYTF,TGTGCCAGCTCGGACTATGGCTACACCTTC
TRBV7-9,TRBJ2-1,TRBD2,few,CASSGVERGDNEQFF,TGTGCCAGCAGCGGAGTCGAGCGGGGTGACAATGAGCAGTTCTTC
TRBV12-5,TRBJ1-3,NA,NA,CASGYYRVSRAGNTIYF,TGTGCTAGTGGGTATTACAGGGTCTCTCGGGCTGGAAACACCATATATTTT
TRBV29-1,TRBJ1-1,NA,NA,CSVQKQGMNTEAFF,TGCAGCGTCCAAAAACAGGGCATGAACACTGAAGCTTTCTTT
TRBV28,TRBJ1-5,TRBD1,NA,CASRPFDRAGQPQHF,TGTGCCAGCAGACCTTTTGACAGGGCGGGCCAGCCCCAGCATTTT
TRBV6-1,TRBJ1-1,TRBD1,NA,CASLPRGLNTEAFF,TGTGCCAGCTTACCCAGGGGGCTGAACACTGAAGCTTTCTTT
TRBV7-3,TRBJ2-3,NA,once,CASSPLGGAHTDTQYF,TGTGCCAGCAGCCCCTTGGGTGGAGCTCACACAGATACGCAGTATTTT
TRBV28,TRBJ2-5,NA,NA,CASRLQGGETQYF,TGTGCCAGCAGGCTACAGGGCGGTGAGACCCAGTACTTC
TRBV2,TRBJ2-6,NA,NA,CASSNTGGGANVLTF,TGTGCCAGCAGTAACACAGGTGGTGGGGCCAACGTCCTGACTTTC
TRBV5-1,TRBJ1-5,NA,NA,CASSLDPGNQPQHF,TGCGCCAGCAGCTTAGACCCAGGGAATCAGCCCCAGCATTTT
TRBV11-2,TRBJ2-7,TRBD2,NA,CASSFRTSGRTYEQYF,TGTGCCAGCAGCTTTAGGACTAGCGGGAGAACCTACGAGCAGTACTTC
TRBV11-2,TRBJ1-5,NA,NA,CASSPLSNQPQHF,TGTGCCAGCAGTCCCCTCAGCAATCAGCCCCAGCATTTT
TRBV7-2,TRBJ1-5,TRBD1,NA,CASSLAPAGGNQPQHF,TGTGCCAGCAGCTTAGCACCGGCAGGGGGAAATCAGCCCCAGCATTTT
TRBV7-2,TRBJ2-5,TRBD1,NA,CASSLGTGSPLRQYF,TGTGCCAGCAGCTTAGGGACAGGGTCCCCTCTCCGACAGTACTTC
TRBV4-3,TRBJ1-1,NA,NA,CASSRQVRNTEAFF,TGCGCCAGCAGCCGACAGGTCCGGAACACTGAAGCTTTCTTT
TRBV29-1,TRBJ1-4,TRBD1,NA,CSGKVRDRRNEKLFF,TGCAGCGGAAAAGTCAGGGACAGGAGGAATGAAAAACTGTTTTTT
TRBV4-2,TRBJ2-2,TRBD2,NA,CASSPRTSGYTGELFF,TGTGCCAGCAGCCCTAGGACTAGCGGGTACACCGGGGAGCTGTTTTTT
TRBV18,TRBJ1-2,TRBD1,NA,CASSPSGQDYGYTF,TGTGCCAGCTCACCTTCTGGACAGGACTATGGCTACACCTTC
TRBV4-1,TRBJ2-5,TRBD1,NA,CASSQDSDRKETQYF,TGCGCCAGCAGCCAAGATTCGGACAGGAAAGAGACCCAGTACTTC
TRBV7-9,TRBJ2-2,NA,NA,CASRGEAINTGELFF,TGTGCCAGCAGGGGGGAGGCGATAAACACCGGGGAGCTGTTTTTT
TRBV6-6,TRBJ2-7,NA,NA,CASSYNQGTGEQYF,TGTGCCAGCAGTTACAATCAGGGGACGGGTGAGCAGTACTTC
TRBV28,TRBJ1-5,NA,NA,CASSTGFNQPQHF,TGTGCCAGCAGTACAGGGTTCAATCAGCCCCAGCATTTT
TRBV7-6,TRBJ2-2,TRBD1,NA,CASSGQDRGGGELFF,TGTGCCAGCAGCGGGCAGGACAGGGGCGGCGGGGAGCTGTTTTTT
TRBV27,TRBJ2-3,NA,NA,CASSLLRTDTQYF,TGTGCCAGCAGTTTACTTAGAACAGATACGCAGTATTTT
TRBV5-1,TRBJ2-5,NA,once,CASSTGLPPKGTQYF,TGCGCCAGCAGCACGGGACTTCCCCCCAAAGGGACCCAGTACTTC
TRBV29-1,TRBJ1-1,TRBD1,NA,CSVGSRQGGTEAFF,TGCAGCGTTGGGTCACGACAGGGGGGCACTGAAGCTTTCTTT
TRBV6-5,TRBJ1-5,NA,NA,CASSGTPNQPQHF,TGTGCCAGCAGTGGGACTCCAAATCAGCCCCAGCATTTT
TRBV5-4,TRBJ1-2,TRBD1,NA,CASSLEQGLGDGYTF,TGTGCCAGCAGCTTGGAACAGGGGTTAGGGGATGGCTACACCTTC
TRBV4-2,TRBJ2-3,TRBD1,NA,CASSRDRASTDTQYF,TGTGCCAGCAGCAGGGACAGGGCGAGCACAGATACGCAGTATTTT
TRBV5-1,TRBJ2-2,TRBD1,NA,CASSLTPGQGNTGELFF,TGCGCCAGCAGCTTGACTCCGGGACAGGGTAACACCGGGGAGCTGTTTTTT
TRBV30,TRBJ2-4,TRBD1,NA,CAWSGDRGSKNIQYF,TGTGCCTGGAGCGGGGACAGGGGTAGCAAAAACATTCAGTACTTC
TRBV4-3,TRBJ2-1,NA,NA,CASSQETSSYNEQFF,TGCGCCAGCAGCCAAGAAACGAGCTCCTACAATGAGCAGTTCTTC
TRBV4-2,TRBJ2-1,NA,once,CASSQDFGEEFF,TGTGCCAGCAGCCAAGATTTCGGGGAGGAGTTCTTC
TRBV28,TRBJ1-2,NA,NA,CASRLANYGYTF,TGTGCCAGCAGACTCGCTAACTATGGCTACACCTTC